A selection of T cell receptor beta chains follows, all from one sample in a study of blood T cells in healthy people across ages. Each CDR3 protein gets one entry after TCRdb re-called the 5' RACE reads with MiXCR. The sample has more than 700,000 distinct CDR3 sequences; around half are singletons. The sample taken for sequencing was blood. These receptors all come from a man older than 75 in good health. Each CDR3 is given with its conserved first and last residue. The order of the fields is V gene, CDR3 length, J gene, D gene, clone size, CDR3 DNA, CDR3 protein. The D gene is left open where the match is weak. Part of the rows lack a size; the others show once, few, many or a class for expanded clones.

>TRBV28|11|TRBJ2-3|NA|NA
TGTGCCAGCAAATTAGGGGGAGACGCGTATTTT
CASKLGGDAYF
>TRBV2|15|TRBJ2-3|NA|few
TGTGCCAGCAGTGTTGGCGGTTCCAGCACAGATACGCAGTATTTT
CASSVGGSSTDTQYF
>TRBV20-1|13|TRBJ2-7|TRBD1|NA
TGCAGTGCTACCGGGACAGGGAACTACGAGCAGTACTTC
CSATGTGNYEQYF
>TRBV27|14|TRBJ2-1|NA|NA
TGTGCCAGCAGTCCTAGGAGGGCTTACAATGAGCAGTTCTTC
CASSPRRAYNEQFF
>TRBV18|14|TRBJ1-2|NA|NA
TGTGCCAGCTCACTCAGCCCATCAGACTATGGCTACACCTTC
CASSLSPSDYGYTF
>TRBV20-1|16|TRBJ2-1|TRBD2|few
TGCAGTGCTAGAGTAAGCGAGACTAGCCTATACAATGAGCAGTTCTTC
CSARVSETSLYNEQFF
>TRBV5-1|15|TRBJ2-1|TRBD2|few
TGCGCCAGCAGCTTGTCTCCGGGAGGGTCGAATGAGCAGTTCTTC
CASSLSPGGSNEQFF
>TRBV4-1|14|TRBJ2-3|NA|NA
TGCGCCAGCAGCCCAGTAGGGGTCGCAGATACGCAGTATTTT
CASSPVGVADTQYF
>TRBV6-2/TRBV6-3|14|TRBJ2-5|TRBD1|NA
TGTGCCACCCTCAGGGCAGGGGGTATAGAGACCCAGTACTTC
CATLRAGGIETQYF
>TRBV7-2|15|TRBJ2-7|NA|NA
TGTGCCAGCAGCTTAGCCGGGAGAACAACCTACGAGCAGTACTTC
CASSLAGRTTYEQYF
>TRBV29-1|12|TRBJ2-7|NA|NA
TGCAGCGTTGAAGGGGGTGGGGGTGAGCAGTACTTC
CSVEGGGGEQYF
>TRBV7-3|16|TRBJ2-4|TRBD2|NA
TGTGCCAGCAGCCCGGTAGCGGGAACGGCCAAAAACATTCAGTACTTC
CASSPVAGTAKNIQYF
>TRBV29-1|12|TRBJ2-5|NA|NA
TGCAGCGTCCGACTAAGCCAAGAGACCCAGTACTTC
CSVRLSQETQYF
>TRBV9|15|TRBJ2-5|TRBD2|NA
TGTGCCAGCAGCGGCAGCGGGAACTTTCGAGAGACCCAGTACTTC
CASSGSGNFRETQYF
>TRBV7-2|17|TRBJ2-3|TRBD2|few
TGTGCCAGCAGCTTAGTAGGGACTAGCGGGCGCACAGATACGCAGTATTTT
CASSLVGTSGRTDTQYF
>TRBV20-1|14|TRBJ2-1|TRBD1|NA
TGCAGTGAGTTGACAGGGGCCCAGTACAATGAGCAGTTCTTC
CSELTGAQYNEQFF
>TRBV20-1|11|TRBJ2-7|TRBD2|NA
TGCAGTGGTCTAGCGGGAGTTTGGCAGTACTTC
CSGLAGVWQYF
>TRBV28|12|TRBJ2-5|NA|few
TGTGCCAGCCAGCAGGCTCAAGAGACCCAGTACTTC
CASQQAQETQYF
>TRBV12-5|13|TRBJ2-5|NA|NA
TGTGCTAGTGGTTTGGTTCCCCCCGGGACCCAGTACTTC
CASGLVPPGTQYF
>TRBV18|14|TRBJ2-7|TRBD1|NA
TGTGCCAGCTCACCAGGAGGACAGGATTACGAGCAGTACTTC
CASSPGGQDYEQYF
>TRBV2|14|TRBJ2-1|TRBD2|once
TGTGCCAGCAGTGAAATAACTAGCGAAAGAAGACAGTTCTTC
CASSEITSERRQFF
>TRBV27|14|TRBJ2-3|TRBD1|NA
TGTGCCAGCGGAATGGACAGGGGTGGCAGATACGCGTATTTT
CASGMDRGGRYAYF
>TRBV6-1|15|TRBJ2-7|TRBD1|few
TGTGCCAGCAGTGAATACGACAGGGGACCCTACGAGCAGTACTTC
CASSEYDRGPYEQYF
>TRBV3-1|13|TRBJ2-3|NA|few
TGTGCCAGCAGCCAAAGCGGAGAAAAATACGCGTATTTT
CASSQSGEKYAYF
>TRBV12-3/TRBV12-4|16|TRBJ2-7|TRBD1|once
TGTGCCAGCAGTTTCCAGGGGGATTTAGCCCTCTACGAGCAGTACTTC
CASSFQGDLALYEQYF
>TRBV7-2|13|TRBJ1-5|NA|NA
TGTGCCAGCAGCTTAGACTTCGGTCAGCCCCAGCATTTT
CASSLDFGQPQHF
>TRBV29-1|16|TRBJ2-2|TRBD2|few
TGCAGCGTTCCCAAGCTAGCGGGGGGGAACACCGGGGAGCTGTTTTTT
CSVPKLAGGNTGELFF
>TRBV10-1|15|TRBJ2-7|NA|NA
TGCGCCAGCAGGACCCTAGCCGGGGACTCCTACGAGCAGTACTTC
CASRTLAGDSYEQYF
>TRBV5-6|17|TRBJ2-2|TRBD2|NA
TGTGCCAGCAGCTTGATGCTAGCGGGGGGTGCCACCGGGGAGCTGTTTTTT
CASSLMLAGGATGELFF
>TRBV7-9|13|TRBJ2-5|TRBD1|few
TGTGCCACCCGGGACAGGGGGTTAGAGACCCAGTACTTC
CATRDRGLETQYF
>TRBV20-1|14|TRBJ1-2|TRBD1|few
TGCAGTGCTTCCGGGACAGGGGTTAACCATGGCTACACCTTC
CSASGTGVNHGYTF
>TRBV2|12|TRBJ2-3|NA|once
TGTACCAGCAGCGGCTTGAGCAGAACGCAGTATTTT
CTSSGLSRTQYF